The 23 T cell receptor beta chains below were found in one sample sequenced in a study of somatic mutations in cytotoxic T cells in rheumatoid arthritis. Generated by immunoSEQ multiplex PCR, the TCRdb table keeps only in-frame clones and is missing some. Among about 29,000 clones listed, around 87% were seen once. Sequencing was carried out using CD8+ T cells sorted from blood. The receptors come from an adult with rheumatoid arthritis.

CDR3: CASSVELGGYTEAFF. The CDR3 DNA reads as TGTGCCAGCAGCGTAGAGCTGGGGGGGTACACTGAAGCTTTCTTT. The V and J genes are TRBV9 and TRBJ1-1, with a tentative D call TRBD1 (5 bases). The CDR3 length is 15 residues. Germline values: CDR1 SGDLS, CDR2 YYNGEE. V was cut by 0 bases and J by 3 bases, with 12 bases left in between. The full variable domain, with the rest looked up from reference TRBV9 and TRBJ1-1, is DSGVTQTPKHLITATGQRVTLRCSPRSGDLSVYWYQQSLDQGLQFLIQYYNGEERAKGNILERFSAQQFPDLHSELNLSSLELGDSALYFCASSVELGGYTEAFFGQGTRLTVV.

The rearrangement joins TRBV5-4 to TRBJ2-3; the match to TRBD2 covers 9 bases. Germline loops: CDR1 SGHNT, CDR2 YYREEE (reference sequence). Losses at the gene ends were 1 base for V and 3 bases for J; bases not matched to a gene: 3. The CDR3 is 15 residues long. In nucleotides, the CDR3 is TGTGCCAGCAGCTTGAATCTAGCGGGGACAGATACGCAGTATTTT. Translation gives CASSLNLAGTDTQYF.

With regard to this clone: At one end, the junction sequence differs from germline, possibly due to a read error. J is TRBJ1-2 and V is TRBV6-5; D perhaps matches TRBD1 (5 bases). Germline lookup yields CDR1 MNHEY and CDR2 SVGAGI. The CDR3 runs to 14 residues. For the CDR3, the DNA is TGTGCCAGCAGTTACTCTCGGGGACCTTATGACTACACCTTC. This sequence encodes CASSYSRGPYDYTF.

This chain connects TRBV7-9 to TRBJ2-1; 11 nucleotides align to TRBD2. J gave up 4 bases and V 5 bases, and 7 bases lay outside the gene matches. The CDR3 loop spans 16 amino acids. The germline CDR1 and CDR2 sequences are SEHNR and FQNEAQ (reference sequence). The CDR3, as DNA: TGTGCCAGCAGCCCTACTAGCGGGGGCACTTACAATGAGCAGTTCTTC. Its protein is CASSPTSGGTYNEQFF.

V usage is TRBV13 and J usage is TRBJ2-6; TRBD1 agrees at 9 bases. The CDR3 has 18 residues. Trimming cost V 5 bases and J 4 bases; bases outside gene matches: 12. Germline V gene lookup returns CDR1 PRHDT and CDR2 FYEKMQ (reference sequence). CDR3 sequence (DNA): TGTGCCAGCAGCCTCATCCGGGACAGGGTGGCCGGGGCCAACGTCCTGACTTTC. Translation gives CASSLIRDRVAGANVLTF.

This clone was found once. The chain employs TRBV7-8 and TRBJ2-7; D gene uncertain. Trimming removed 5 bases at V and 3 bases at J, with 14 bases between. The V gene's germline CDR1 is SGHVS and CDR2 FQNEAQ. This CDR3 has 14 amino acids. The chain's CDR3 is CASSPWTGYYEQYF. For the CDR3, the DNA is TGTGCCAGCAGCCCCTGGACGGGCTACTACGAGCAGTACTTC. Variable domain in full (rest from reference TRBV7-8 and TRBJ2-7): GAGVSQSPRYKVAKRGQDVALRCDPISGHVSLFWYQQALGQGPEFLTYFQNEAQLDKSGLPSDRFFAERPEGSVSTLKIQRTQQEDSAVYLCASSPWTGYYEQYFGPGTRLTVT.

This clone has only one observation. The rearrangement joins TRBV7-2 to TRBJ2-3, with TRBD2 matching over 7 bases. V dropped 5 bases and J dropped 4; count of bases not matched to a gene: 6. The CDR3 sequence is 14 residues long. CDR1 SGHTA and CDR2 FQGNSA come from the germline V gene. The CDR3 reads CASSLREPPDTQYF. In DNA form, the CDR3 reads TGTGCCAGCAGCCTGCGGGAGCCTCCAGATACGCAGTATTTT. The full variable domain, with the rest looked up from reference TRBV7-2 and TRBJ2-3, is GAGVSQSPSNKVTEKGKDVELRCDPISGHTALYWYRQSLGQGLEFLIYFQGNSAPDKSGLPSDRFSAERTGGSVSTLTIQRTQQEDSAVYLCASSLREPPDTQYFGPGTRLTVL.

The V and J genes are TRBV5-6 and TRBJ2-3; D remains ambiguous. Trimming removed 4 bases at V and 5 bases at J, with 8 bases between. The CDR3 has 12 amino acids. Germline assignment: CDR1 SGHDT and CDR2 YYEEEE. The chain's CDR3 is CASSRLGDTQYF. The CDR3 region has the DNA TGTGCCAGCAGCCGTTTAGGAGATACGCAGTATTTT.

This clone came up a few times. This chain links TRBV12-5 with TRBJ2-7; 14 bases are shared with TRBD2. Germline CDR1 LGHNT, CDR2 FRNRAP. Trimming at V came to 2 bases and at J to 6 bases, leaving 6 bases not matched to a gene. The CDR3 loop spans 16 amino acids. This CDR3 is CASGLPGLAGVREQYF. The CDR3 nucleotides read TGTGCTAGTGGTTTGCCGGGACTAGCGGGAGTCCGCGAGCAGTACTTC.

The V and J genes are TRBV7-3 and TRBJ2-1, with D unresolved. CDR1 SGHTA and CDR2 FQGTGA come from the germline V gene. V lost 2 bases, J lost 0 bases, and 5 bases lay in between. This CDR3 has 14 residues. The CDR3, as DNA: TGTGCCAGCAGCTTATATGCCTCCTACAATGAGCAGTTCTTC. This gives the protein CASSLYASYNEQFF.

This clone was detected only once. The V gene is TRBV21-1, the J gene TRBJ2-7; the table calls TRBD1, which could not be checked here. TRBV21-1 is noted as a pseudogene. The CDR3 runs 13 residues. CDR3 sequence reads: CASSTRQGYEQYF. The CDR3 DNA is TGTGCCAGCAGCACTAGACAGGGCTACGAGCAGTACTTC.

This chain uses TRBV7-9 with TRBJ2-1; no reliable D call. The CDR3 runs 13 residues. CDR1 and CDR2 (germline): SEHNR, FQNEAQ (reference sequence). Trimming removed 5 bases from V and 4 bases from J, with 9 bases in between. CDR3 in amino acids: CASSLPSYNEQFF. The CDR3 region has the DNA TGTGCCAGCAGCCTACCCAGTTACAATGAGCAGTTCTTC.

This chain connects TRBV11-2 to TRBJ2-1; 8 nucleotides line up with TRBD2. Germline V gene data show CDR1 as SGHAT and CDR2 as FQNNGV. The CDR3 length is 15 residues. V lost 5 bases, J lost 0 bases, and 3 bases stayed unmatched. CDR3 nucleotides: TGTGCCAGCAGCACTACTAGCGGCTCCTACAATGAGCAGTTCTTC. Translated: CASSTTSGSYNEQFF.

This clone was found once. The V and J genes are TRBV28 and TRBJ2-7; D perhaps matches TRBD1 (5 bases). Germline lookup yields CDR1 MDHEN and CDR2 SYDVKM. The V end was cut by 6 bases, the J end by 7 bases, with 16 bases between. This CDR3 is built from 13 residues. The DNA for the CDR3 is TGTGCCAGCAGGATTACAGAAGGGGTGGAGCAGTACTTC. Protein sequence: CASRITEGVEQYF.

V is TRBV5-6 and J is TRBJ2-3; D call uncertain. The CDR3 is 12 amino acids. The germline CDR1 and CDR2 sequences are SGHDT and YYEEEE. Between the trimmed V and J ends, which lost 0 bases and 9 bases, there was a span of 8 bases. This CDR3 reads CASSLGSATQYF. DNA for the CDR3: TGTGCCAGCAGCTTGGGATCGGCCACGCAGTATTTT.

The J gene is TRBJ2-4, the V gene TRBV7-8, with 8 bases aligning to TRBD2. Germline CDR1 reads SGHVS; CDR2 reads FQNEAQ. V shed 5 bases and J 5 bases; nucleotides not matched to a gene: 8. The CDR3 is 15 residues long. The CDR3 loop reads CASSLVSGIQNIQYF. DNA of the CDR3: TGTGCCAGCAGCCTTGTTAGCGGGATACAAAACATTCAGTACTTC. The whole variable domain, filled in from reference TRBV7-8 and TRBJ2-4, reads GAGVSQSPRYKVAKRGQDVALRCDPISGHVSLFWYQQALGQGPEFLTYFQNEAQLDKSGLPSDRFFAERPEGSVSTLKIQRTQQEDSAVYLCASSLVSGIQNIQYFGAGTRLSVL.

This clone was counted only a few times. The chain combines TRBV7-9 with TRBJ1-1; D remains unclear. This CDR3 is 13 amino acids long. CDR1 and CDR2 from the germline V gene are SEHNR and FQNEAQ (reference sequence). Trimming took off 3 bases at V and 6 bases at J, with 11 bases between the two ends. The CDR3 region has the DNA TGTGCCAGCAGCTTCCGAGGAACTCCTGAAGCTTTCTTT. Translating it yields CASSFRGTPEAFF.

The chain's CDR3 is CASSQGWGESNQPQHF. CDR3 coding DNA: TGCGCCAGCAGCCAAGGTTGGGGGGAGAGCAATCAGCCCCAGCATTTT. The rearrangement uses TRBV4-1 and TRBJ1-5; a possible D gene is TRBD1 (5 bases). In germline, CDR1 is MGHRA, CDR2 YSYEKL. This CDR3 has 16 amino acids. V was trimmed by 1 base and J by 1 base, leaving 11 bases between them.

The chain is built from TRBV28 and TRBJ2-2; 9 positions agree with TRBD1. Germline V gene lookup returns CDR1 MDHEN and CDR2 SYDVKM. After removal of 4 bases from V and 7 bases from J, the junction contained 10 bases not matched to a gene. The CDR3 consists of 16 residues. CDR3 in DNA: TGTGCCAGCAGTTACTCTACAGGGGGCACGCTCGGGGAGCTGTTTTTT. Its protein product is CASSYSTGGTLGELFF.

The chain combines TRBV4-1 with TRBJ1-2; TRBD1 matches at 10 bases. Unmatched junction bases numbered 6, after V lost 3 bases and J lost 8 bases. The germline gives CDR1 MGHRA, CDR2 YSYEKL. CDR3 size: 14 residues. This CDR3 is CASSHTGQGDGYTF. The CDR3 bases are TGCGCCAGCAGCCATACTGGACAGGGGGACGGCTACACCTTC.

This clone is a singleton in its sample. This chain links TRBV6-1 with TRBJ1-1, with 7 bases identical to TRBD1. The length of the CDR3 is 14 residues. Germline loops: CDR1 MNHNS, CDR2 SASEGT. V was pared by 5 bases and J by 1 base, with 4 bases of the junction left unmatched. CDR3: CASSPWDRNTEAFF. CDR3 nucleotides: TGTGCCAGCAGTCCCTGGGACAGGAACACTGAAGCTTTCTTT.

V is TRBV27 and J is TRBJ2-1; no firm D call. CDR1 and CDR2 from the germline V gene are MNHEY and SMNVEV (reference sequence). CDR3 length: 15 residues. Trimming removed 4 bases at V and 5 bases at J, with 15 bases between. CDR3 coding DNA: TGTGCCAGCAGTTCAGCCGTGAACGACGACAATGAGCAGTTCTTC. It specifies CASSSAVNDDNEQFF.

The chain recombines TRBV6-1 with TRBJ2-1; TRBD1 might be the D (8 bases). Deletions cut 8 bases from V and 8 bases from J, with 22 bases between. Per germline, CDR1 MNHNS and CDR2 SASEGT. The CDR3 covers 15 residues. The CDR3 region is CASLRGAGGKDEQFF. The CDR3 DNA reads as TGTGCCAGCCTACGGGGGGCAGGGGGCAAGGATGAGCAGTTCTTC.